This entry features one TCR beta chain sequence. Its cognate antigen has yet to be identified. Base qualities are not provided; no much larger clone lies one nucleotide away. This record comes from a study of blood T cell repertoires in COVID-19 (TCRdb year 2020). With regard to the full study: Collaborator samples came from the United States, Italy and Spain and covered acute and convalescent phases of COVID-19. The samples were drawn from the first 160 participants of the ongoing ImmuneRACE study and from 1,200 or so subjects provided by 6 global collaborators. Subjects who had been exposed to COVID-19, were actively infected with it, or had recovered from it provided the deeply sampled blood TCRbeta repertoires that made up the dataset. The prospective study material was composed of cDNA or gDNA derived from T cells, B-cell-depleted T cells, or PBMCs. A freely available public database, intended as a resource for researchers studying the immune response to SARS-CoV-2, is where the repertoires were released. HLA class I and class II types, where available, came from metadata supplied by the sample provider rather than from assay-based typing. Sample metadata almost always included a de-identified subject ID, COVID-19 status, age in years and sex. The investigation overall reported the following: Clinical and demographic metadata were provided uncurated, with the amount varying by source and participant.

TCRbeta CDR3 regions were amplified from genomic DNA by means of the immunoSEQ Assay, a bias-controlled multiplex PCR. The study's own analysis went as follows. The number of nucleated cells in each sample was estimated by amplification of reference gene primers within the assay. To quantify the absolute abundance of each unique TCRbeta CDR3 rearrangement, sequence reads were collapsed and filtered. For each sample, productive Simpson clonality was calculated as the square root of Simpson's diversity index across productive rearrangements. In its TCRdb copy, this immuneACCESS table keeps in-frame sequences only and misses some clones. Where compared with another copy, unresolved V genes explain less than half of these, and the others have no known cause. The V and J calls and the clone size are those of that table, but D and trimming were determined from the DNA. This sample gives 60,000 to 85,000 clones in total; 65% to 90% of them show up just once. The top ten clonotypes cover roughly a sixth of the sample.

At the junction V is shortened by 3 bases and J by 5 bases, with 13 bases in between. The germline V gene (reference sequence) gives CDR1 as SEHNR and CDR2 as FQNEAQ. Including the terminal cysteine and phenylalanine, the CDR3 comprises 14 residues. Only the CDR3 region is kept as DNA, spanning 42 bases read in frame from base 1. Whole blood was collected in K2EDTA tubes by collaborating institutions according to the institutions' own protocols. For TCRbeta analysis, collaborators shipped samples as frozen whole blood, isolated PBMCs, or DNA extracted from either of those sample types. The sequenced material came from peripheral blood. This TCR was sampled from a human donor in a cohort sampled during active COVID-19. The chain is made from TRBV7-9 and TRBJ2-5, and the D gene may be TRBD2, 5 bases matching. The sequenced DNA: TGTGCCAGCAGCTTCGGAGGCGGGTGGGAGACCCAGTACTTC. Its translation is CASSFGGGWETQYF.